This T cell receptor beta chain was recovered during a study of PD-L1 blockade in urothelial cancer. Time point here: peripheral blood 6 weeks after treatment start. CDR3 size: 15 residues. The germline CDR1 and CDR2 sequences are SGHRS and YFSETQ. V dropped 3 bases and J dropped 6 bases, with 18 bases sitting between them. Clones were sequenced by immunoSEQ multiplex PCR, and TCRdb holds only the in-frame ones, with some missing. This sample has about 120,000 clones, with 75% to 90% found just once. V gene TRBV5-1 combines with J gene TRBJ1-1, with a weak D call TRBD1 (6 bases). The clonotype originates from a man between 60 and 75 years old with urothelial cancer. This material consisted of PBMCs, taken around atezolizumab (anti-PD-L1) treatment. CDR3 region: CASSSGDEMFPEAFF. The CDR3 DNA is TGCGCCAGCAGCTCAGGGGACGAAATGTTTCCTGAAGCTTTCTTT.